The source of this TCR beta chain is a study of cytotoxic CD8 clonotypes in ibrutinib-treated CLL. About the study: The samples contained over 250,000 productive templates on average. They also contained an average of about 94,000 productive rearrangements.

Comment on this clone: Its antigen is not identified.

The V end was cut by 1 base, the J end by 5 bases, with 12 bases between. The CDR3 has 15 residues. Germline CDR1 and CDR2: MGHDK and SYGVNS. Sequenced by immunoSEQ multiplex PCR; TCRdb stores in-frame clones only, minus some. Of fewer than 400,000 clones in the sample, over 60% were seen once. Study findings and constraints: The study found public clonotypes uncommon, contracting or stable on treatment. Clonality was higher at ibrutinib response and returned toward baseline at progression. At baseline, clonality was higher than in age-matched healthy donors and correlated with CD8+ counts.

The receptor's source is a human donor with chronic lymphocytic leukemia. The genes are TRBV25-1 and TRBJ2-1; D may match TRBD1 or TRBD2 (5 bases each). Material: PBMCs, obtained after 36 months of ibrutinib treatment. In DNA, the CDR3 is TGTGCCAGCAGTGAATCCGGTCGAGGGGACAATGAGCAGTTCTTC. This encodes CASSESGRGDNEQFF.